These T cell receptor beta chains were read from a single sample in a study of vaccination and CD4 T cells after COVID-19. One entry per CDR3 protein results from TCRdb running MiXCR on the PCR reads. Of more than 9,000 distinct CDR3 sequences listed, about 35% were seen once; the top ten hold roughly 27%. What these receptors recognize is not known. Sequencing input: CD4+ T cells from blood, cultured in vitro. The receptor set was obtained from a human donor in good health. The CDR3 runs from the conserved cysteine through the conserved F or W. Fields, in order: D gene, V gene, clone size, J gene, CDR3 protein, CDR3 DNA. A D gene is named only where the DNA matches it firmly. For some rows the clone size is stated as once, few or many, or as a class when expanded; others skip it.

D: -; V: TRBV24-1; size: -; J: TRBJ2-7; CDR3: CATRGLVGEQYF; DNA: TGTGCCACCAGGGGACTCGTGGGCGAGCAGTACTTC
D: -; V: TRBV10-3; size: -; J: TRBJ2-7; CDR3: CAISVRGIDEQYF; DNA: TGTGCCATCAGTGTAAGGGGAATCGACGAGCAGTACTTC
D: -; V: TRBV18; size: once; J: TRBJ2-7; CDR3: CASSPERSYEQYF; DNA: TGTGCCAGCTCACCAGAAAGATCCTACGAGCAGTACTTC
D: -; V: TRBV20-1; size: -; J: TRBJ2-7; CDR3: CSARGPLRMGNEQYF; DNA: TGCAGTGCTAGAGGTCCGTTACGCATGGGGAACGAGCAGTACTTC
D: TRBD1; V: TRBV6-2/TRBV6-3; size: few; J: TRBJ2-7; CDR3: CASGWGQGRSYEQYF; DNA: TGTGCCAGCGGCTGGGGACAGGGGAGGTCCTACGAGCAGTACTTC
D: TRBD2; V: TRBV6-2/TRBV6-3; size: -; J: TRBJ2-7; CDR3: CASSLFLAGNSYEQYF; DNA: TGTGCCAGCAGTTTATTTCTAGCGGGCAACTCCTACGAGCAGTACTTC
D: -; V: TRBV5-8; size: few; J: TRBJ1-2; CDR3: CASTGAGSYTF; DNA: TGTGCCAGCACTGGTGCTGGGAGCTACACCTTC
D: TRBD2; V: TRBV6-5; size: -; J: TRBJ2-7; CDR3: CASSYSQAGVKFGQYF; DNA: TGTGCCAGCAGTTACTCACAAGCGGGGGTAAAATTCGGGCAGTACTTC
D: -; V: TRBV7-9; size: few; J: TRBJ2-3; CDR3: CASSLPWQGNTDTQYF; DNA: TGTGCCAGCAGCTTACCTTGGCAGGGGAACACAGATACGCAGTATTTT
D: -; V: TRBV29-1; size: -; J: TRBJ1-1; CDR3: CSARKGPGGTEAFF; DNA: TGCAGCGCCCGTAAGGGTCCCGGAGGGACTGAAGCTTTCTTT
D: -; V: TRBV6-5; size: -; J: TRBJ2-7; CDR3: CASSYPGRGTYEQYF; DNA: TGTGCCAGCAGTTACCCGGGCCGGGGGACCTACGAGCAGTACTTC
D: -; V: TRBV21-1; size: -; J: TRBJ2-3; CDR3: CARDPVRDTQYF; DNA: TGTGCCAGAGACCCGGTAAGAGATACGCAGTATTTT
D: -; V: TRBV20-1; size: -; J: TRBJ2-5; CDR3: CSVGASVEETQYF; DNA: TGCAGTGTCGGGGCTAGCGTAGAAGAGACCCAGTACTTC
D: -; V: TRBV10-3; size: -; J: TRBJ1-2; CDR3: CAISSRGTGYTF; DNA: TGTGCCATCAGTAGTAGAGGGACTGGCTACACCTTC
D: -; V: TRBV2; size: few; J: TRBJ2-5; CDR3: CASSESQETQYF; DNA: TGTGCCAGCAGTGAGTCCCAAGAGACCCAGTACTTC
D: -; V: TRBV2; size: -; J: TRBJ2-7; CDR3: CASSAWAGHEQYF; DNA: TGTGCCAGCAGTGCCTGGGCGGGCCACGAGCAGTACTTC
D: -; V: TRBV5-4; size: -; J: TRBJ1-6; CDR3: CASSLDTMGSNSPLHF; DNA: TGTGCCAGCAGCTTAGATACTATGGGGAGCAATTCACCCCTCCACTTT
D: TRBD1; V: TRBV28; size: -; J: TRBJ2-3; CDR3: CASSPQGWTDTQYF; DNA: TGTGCCAGCAGTCCACAGGGGTGGACAGATACGCAGTATTTT
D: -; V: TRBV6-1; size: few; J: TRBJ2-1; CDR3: CASSEGRAGEQFF; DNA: TGTGCCAGCAGTGAGGGTAGGGCTGGGGAGCAGTTCTTC
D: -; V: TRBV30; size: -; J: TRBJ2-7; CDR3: CALQGGGYEQYF; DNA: TGTGCCTTACAGGGAGGGGGCTACGAGCAGTACTTC
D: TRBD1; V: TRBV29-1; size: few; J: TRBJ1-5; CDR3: CSVRGQGHTQPQHF; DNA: TGCAGCGTTCGAGGACAGGGACACACTCAGCCCCAGCATTTT
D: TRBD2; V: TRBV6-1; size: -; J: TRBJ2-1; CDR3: CASSKREGPYNEQFF; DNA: TGTGCCAGCAGCAAGCGGGAGGGCCCATACAATGAGCAGTTCTTC
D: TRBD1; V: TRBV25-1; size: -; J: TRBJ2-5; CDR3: CASSGGQGQETQYF; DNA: TGTGCCAGCAGTGGAGGACAGGGTCAAGAGACCCAGTACTTC
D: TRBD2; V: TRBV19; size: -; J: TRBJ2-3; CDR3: CASSRLAGGDTQYF; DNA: TGTGCCAGTAGTAGACTAGCGGGAGGAGATACGCAGTATTTT
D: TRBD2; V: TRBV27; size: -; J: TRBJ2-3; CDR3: CASSSPRSGRVTDTQYF; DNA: TGTGCCAGCAGTTCCCCGAGGAGCGGGAGGGTCACAGATACGCAGTATTTT
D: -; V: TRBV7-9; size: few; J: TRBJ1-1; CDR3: CASSLAGQNTEAFF; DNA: TGTGCCAGCAGCTTAGCAGGCCAGAACACTGAAGCTTTCTTT
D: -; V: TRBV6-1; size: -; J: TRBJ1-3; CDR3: CASSISSGGNTIYF; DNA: TGTGCCAGCAGTATATCGAGTGGGGGAAACACCATATATTTT
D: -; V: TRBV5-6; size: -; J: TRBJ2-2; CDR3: CASSLRGSSPNTGELFF; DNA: TGTGCCAGCAGCTTAAGGGGGAGCTCTCCGAACACCGGGGAGCTGTTTTTT
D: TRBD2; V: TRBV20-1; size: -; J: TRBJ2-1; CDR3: CSAAGTSAGWGNEQFF; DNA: TGCAGTGCTGCCGGGACTAGCGCTGGTTGGGGGAATGAGCAGTTCTTC
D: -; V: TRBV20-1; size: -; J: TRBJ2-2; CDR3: CSAVGTGELFF; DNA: TGCAGTGCTGTTGGCACCGGGGAGCTGTTTTTT
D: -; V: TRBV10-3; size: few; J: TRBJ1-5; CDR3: CAISERTPNSNQPQHF; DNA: TGTGCCATCAGTGAGAGGACACCTAATAGCAATCAGCCCCAGCATTTT
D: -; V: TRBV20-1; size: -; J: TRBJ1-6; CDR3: CSVSGTESSYNSPLHF; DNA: TGCAGTGTTTCTGGGACGGAAAGCTCCTATAATTCACCCCTCCACTTT
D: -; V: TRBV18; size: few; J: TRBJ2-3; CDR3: CASSPWPKRVTDTQYF; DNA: TGTGCCAGCTCACCATGGCCCAAGCGGGTCACAGATACGCAGTATTTT
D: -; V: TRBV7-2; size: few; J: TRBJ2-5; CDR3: CASSFTTGSQETQYF; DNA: TGTGCCAGCAGCTTTACTACCGGGTCGCAAGAGACCCAGTACTTC
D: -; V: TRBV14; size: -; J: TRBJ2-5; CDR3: CASSRGHEETQYF; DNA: TGTGCCAGTAGTAGAGGGCATGAAGAGACCCAGTACTTC
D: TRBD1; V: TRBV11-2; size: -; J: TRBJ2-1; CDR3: CASSLGQGDEQFF; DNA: TGTGCCAGCAGCTTAGGACAGGGGGATGAGCAGTTCTTC
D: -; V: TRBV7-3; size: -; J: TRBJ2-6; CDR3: CASSSTTGSAGANVLTF; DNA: TGTGCCAGCAGCTCCACCACGGGGTCGGCTGGGGCCAACGTCCTGACTTTC
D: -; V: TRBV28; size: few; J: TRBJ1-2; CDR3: CASRQEANYGYTF; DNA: TGTGCCAGCAGACAGGAAGCTAACTATGGCTACACCTTC
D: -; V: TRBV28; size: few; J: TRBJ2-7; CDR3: CASSLFGGPSYEQYF; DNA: TGTGCCAGCAGTTTATTCGGGGGCCCCTCCTACGAGCAGTACTTC
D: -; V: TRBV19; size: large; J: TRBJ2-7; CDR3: CASSHGLSYEQYF; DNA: TGTGCCAGCAGTCATGGCCTATCCTACGAGCAGTACTTC
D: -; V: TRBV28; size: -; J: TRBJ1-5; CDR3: CASSLTHSSNQPQHF; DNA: TGTGCCAGCAGTTTAACGCATAGCAGCAATCAGCCCCAGCATTTT